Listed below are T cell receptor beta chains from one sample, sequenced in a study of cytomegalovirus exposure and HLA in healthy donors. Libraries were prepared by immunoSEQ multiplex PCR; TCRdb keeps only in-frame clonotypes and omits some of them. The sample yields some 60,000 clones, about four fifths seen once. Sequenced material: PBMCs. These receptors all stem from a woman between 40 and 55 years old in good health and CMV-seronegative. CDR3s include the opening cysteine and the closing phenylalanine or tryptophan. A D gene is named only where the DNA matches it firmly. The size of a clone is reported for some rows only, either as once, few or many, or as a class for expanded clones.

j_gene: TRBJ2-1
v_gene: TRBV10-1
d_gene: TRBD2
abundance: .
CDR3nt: TGCGCCAGCAGTGAGCTACTAGCGGGAGCCGGTGAGCAGTTCTTC
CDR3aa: CASSELLAGAGEQFF

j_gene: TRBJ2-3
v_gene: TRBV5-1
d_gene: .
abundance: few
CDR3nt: TGCGCCAGCAGCTCCTACACAGATACGCAGTATTTT
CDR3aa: CASSSYTDTQYF

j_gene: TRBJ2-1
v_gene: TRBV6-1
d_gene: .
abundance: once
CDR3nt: TGTGCCAGCAAATTACAGGGTGGCAATGAGCAGTTCTTC
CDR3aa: CASKLQGGNEQFF

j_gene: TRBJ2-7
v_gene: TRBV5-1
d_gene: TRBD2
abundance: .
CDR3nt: TGCGCCAGCAGCTTGGGACTAGCGGGAGGCGCGAGGCACGAGCAGTACTTC
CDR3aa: CASSLGLAGGARHEQYF

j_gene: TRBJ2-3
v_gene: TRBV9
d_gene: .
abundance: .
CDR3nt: TGTGCCAGCAGCGTTCGTGTAGGAGATAGCACAGATACGCAGTATTTT
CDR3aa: CASSVRVGDSTDTQYF

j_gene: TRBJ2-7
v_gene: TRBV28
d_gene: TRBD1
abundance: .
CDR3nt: TGTGCCAGCAGCTTTTCAGGGGGCGAGCAGTACTTC
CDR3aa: CASSFSGGEQYF

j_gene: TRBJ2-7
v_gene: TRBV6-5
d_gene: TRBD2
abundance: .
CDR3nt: TGTGCCAGCAGTTACTCGAAGGCCCTAGCGGGGTACGAGCAGTACTTC
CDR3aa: CASSYSKALAGYEQYF

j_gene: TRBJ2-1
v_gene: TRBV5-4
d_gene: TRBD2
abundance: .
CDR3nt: TGTGCCAGCAGCTATGGACTAGGAAGGGGCTCCTACAATGAGCAGTTCTTC
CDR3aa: CASSYGLGRGSYNEQFF

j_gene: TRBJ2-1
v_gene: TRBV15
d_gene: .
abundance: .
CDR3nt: TGTGCCACCAGCAGGGACTCGGGAATCCCCAATGAGCAGTTCTTC
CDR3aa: CATSRDSGIPNEQFF

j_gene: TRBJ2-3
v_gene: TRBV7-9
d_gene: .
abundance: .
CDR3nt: TGTGCCAGCAGCTTAAGAGGCGGCACAGATACGCAGTATTTT
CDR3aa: CASSLRGGTDTQYF

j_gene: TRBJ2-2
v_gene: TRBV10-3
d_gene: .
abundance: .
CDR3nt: TGTGCCATCAGTGGGGGGCTAACCACCGGGGAGCTGTTTTTT
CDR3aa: CAISGGLTTGELFF

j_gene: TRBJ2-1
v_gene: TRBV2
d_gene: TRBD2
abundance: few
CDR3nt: TGTGCCAGCAAAGACAGGACCGGCGGGGGGAATGAGCAGTTCTTC
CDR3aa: CASKDRTGGGNEQFF

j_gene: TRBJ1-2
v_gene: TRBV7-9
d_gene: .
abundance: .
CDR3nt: TGTGCCAGCAGCTTAGGGGCAGCTTATGGCTACACCTTC
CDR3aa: CASSLGAAYGYTF

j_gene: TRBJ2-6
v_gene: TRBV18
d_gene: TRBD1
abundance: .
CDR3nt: TGTGCCAGCTCACCACCGAGGGACAGGGCAACGGATGGGGCCAACGTCCTGACTTTC
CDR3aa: CASSPPRDRATDGANVLTF

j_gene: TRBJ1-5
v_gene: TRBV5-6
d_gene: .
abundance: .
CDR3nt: TGTGCCAGCAGCTTGACCAGGACAGGCAATCAGCCCCAGCATTTT
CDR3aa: CASSLTRTGNQPQHF

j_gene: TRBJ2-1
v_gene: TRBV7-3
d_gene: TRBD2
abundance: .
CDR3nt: TGTGCCAGCAGCCCGAGCGGGAGCTCCTACAATGAGCAGTTCTTC
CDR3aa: CASSPSGSSYNEQFF

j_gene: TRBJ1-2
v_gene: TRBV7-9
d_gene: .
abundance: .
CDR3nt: TGTGCCAGCAGCTTACCCGGAACGACAGGTCAGACTTATGGCTACACCTTC
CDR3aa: CASSLPGTTGQTYGYTF

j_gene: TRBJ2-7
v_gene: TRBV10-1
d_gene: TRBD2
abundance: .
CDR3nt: TGCGCCAGCAGGGCCGGCGGTAGCGGGAACGAGCAGTACTTC
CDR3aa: CASRAGGSGNEQYF

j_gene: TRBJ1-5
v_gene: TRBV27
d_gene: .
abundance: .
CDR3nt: TGTGCCAGCAGACCGATCTCAGGTGCTAGCAATCAGCCCCAGCATTTT
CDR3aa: CASRPISGASNQPQHF

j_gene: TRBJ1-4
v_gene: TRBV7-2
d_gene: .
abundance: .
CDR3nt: TGTGCCAGCAGCTTAGGCGGGGGGCGGGAAAAACTGTTTTTT
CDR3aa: CASSLGGGREKLFF

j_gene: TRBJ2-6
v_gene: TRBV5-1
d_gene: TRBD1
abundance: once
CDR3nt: TGCGCCAGCAGTTCGGGACAGGGGGCGCCTGGGGCCAACGTCCTGACTTTC
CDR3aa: CASSSGQGAPGANVLTF

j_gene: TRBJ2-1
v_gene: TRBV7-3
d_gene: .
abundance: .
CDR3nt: TGTGCCAGCAGCCTGGCCGCCCGGGCCTACAATGAGCAGTTCTTC
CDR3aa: CASSLAARAYNEQFF

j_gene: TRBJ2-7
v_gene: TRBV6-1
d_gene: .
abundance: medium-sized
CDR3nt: TGTGCCAGCAGTGACGAACTGGACACTTACCTCTCCTACGAGCAGTACTTC
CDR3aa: CASSDELDTYLSYEQYF

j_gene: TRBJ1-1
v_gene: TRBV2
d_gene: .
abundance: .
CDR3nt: TGTGCCAGCAGTGACAAGGGAAGGGGGACTGAAGCTTTCTTT
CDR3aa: CASSDKGRGTEAFF

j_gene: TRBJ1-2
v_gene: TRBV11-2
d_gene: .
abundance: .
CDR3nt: TGTGCCAGCAGCTTAGTCGGTCAGGGGTATGGCTACACTTTC
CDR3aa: CASSLVGQGYGYTF

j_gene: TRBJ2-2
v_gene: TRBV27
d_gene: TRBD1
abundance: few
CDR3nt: TGTGCCAGCAGCCGTGACAGGGCCGGGGAGCTGTTTTTT
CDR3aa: CASSRDRAGELFF

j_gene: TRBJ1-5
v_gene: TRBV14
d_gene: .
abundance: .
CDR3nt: TGTGCCAGCAGCCTTATGAGCAATCAGCCCCAGCATTTT
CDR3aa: CASSLMSNQPQHF